Sequencing of this T cell receptor (beta chain) was carried out in a study of T cells after yellow fever vaccination. Study-wide findings and caveats: Abundant contaminating clonotypes from the bulk population could appear in FACS-sorted repertoires.

The germline V and J ends were trimmed by 0 bases and 0 bases, with 12 bases remaining between them. Germline V gene data show CDR1 as SGHRS and CDR2 as YFSETQ. This CDR3 is built from 16 residues. TCRdb passed the 5' RACE reads through MiXCR, listing each CDR3 protein once. The sample includes approximately 510,000 distinct CDR3 sequences, around a fifth of them seen just once. On this clonotype itself: Its antigen is unidentified.

The V and J genes are TRBV5-1 and TRBJ2-5, with D unresolved. The source material was PBMCs, sampled less than 25 days after the first yellow fever vaccination. This clonotype was obtained from a man aged 18 to 35 who received the YFV17D yellow fever vaccine. CDR3 nucleotides: TGCGCCAGCAGCTTGGACGGTTGGCAGTACCAAGAGACCCAGTACTTC. It codes for CASSLDGWQYQETQYF.